One T cell receptor beta chain is described in this entry. The CDR3 runs to 13 residues. Germline CDR1 is SGDLS and CDR2 is YYNGEE. Trimming removed 0 bases from V and 2 bases from J, with 5 bases in between. The source of the sample is a study of technical replicates of blood from a handful of donors. Some clones are missing from TCRdb's copy, which holds only in-frame ones; the method was immunoSEQ multiplex PCR. This table has approximately 79,000 clones, approximately 91% appearing once. This chain links TRBV9 with TRBJ2-5; possibly TRBD1 for D (5 bases). Sequencing was carried out using T cells isolated from PBMCs. This sequence was found in a human donor in good health. Here the CDR3 DNA reads TGTGCCAGCAGCGTAGGACAGCAAGAGACCCAGTACTTC. Its translation: CASSVGQQETQYF. The whole variable domain, filled in from reference TRBV9 and TRBJ2-5, reads DSGVTQTPKHLITATGQRVTLRCSPRSGDLSVYWYQQSLDQGLQFLIQYYNGEERAKGNILERFSAQQFPDLHSELNLSSLELGDSALYFCASSVGQQETQYFGPGTRLLVL.